This TCR beta chain is from a study of T-cell reconstitution after alpha-beta-depleted transplantation in children. TCRbeta library preparation incorporated unique molecular identifiers. TCRdb analysed the PCR reads with MiXCR anew, one entry per CDR3 protein. In the table there are fewer than 130,000 distinct CDR3 sequences, 10% of which are singletons. This clonotype was seen at least ten times. Losses at the gene ends were 4 bases for V and 4 bases for J; bases not matched to a gene: 11. This CDR3 contains 16 residues. In germline, CDR1 is SQVTM, CDR2 ANQGSEA. This clonotype was sampled from a human donor who donated a stem cell graft to a child with acute lymphoblastic leukemia. The material was PBMCs from the stem cell graft donor, obtained from the stem cell graft. This rearrangement joins TRBV29-1 to TRBJ2-1, with 9 nucleotides matching TRBD2. CDR3 in DNA: TGCAGCGTTGCATCACTAGCGGGCCCTCTATACAATGAGCAGTTCTTC. As protein: CSVASLAGPLYNEQFF.